These 26 T cell receptor beta chains were sequenced from one sample in a study of blood T cell repertoires in COVID-19. Sequenced by immunoSEQ multiplex PCR; TCRdb stores in-frame clones only, minus some. Of 93,000 or so clones in the sample, approximately 88% were seen once. What was sequenced was peripheral blood. The receptors come from a woman aged 55-69 years with acute or convalescent COVID-19.

This clone appeared a few times. The J gene is TRBJ1-5, the V gene TRBV5-6; 10 bases agree with TRBD1. V lost 2 bases, J lost 5 bases, and 7 bases stayed unmatched. CDR1 is SGHDT, CDR2 YYEEEE, per germline. The CDR3 runs 16 residues. CDR3 DNA: TGTGCCAGCAGCTTCCGGGACAGGGGTCCATATCAGCCCCAGCATTTT. Translating gives CASSFRDRGPYQPQHF. Looking up the rest from reference TRBV5-6 and TRBJ1-5 gives the full variable domain: DAGVTQSPTHLIKTRGQQVTLRCSPKSGHDTVSWYQQALGQGPQFIFQYYEEEERQRGNFPDRFSGHQFPNYSSELNVNALLLGDSALYLCASSFRDRGPYQPQHFGDGTRLSIL.

CDR3 nucleotides: TGTGCCAGCACCCCGGGGACCGCGGGGGCGGGGGAGTTCTTC. This sequence encodes CASTPGTAGAGEFF. This chain uses TRBV28 with TRBJ2-1, with D maybe TRBD2 (7 bases). Deletions cut 7 bases from V and 14 bases from J, with 24 bases between. The CDR3 is made up of 14 amino acids. Germline lookup yields CDR1 MDHEN and CDR2 SYDVKM.

The J gene is TRBJ2-2, the V gene TRBV6-6, with TRBD2 identical over 8 bases. Germline V gene lookup returns CDR1 MNHNY and CDR2 SVGAGI (reference sequence). CDR3 length: 16 amino acids. V trimming: 5 bases; J trimming: 3 bases; junction bases outside the gene matches: 8. In DNA form, the CDR3 reads TGTGCCAGCAGTGGTCGCGGGACTAGAGACACCGGGGAGCTGTTTTTT. It translates to CASSGRGTRDTGELFF.

This chain uses TRBV19 with TRBJ1-1; D perhaps matches TRBD1 (5 bases). Trimming took 4 bases from V and 4 from J, leaving 19 bases between them. The CDR3 has 16 amino acids. Germline V gene data show CDR1 as LNHDA and CDR2 as SQIVND (reference sequence). CDR3 nucleotides: TGTGCCAGTAGTACGTCCGGGGGGGTACGCATCACTGAAGCTTTCTTT. Translating it yields CASSTSGGVRITEAFF.

The chain is built from TRBV9 and TRBJ2-3; 7 bases map to TRBD1. The V and J ends lost 6 bases and 0 bases, in that order; junction bases with no gene match: 7. CDR1 and CDR2 (germline): SGDLS, YYNGEE. CDR3 length: 15 residues. CDR3 nucleotide sequence: TGTGCCAGCACCCTAGGGGGCCATAGCACAGATACGCAGTATTTT. This encodes CASTLGGHSTDTQYF. Full variable domain (outside the CDR3, taken from reference TRBV9 and TRBJ2-3): DSGVTQTPKHLITATGQRVTLRCSPRSGDLSVYWYQQSLDQGLQFLIQYYNGEERAKGNILERFSAQQFPDLHSELNLSSLELGDSALYFCASTLGGHSTDTQYFGPGTRLTVL.

The V call is TRBV21-1, the J call TRBJ2-7; the D call of TRBD2 is as the table states it, not checked on the DNA. TRBV21-1 is classified as a pseudogene. The CDR3 length is 17 residues. CDR3: CASIGWGGNGTSYEQYV. CDR3 DNA sequence: TGTGCCAGCATTGGTTGGGGGGGCAACGGAACCTCCTACGAGCAGTACGTC.

This CDR3 reads CASTRTGMDEQYV. CDR3 in DNA: TGTGCCAGCACTCGGACAGGGATGGACGAGCAGTACGTC. The chain employs TRBV2 and TRBJ2-7; 8 bases line up with TRBD1. V lost 7 bases and J lost 5; bases outside the gene matches: 7. This CDR3 region has 13 residues. CDR1 is SNHLY and CDR2 is FYNNEI in the germline V gene.

This clone was seen once. This rearrangement joins TRBV10-3 to TRBJ2-7; 8 nucleotides align to TRBD1. The CDR3 has 13 amino acids. CDR1 ENHRY and CDR2 SYGVKD come from the germline V gene. V lost 10 bases and J lost 7; bases outside the gene matches: 12. CDR3 nucleotides: TGTGCCACCCAGGGGCAGGGGGCAAGGGAGCAGTACTTC. Translation gives CATQGQGAREQYF.

This rearrangement joins TRBV9 to TRBJ2-1, with a tentative D call TRBD2 (6 bases). This CDR3 is 20 amino acids long. Germline V gene data show CDR1 as SGDLS and CDR2 as YYNGEE. Trimming stripped 0 bases from V and 7 bases from J, with 29 bases between. Here the CDR3 DNA reads TGTGCCAGCAGCGTAGAGTTGACCGCCGCGGGGCTTTACCCGGGGAATGAGCAGTTCTTC. It yields the protein CASSVELTAAGLYPGNEQFF.

To note about this clone: In the same sample, other DNA sequences code for this CDR3. The chain employs TRBV24-1 and TRBJ2-3, with a tentative D call TRBD1 (5 bases). Germline V gives CDR1 KGHDR, CDR2 SFDVKD. With 4 bases removed from V and 1 base from J, the gap between germline ends came to 8 bases. The CDR3 sequence is 14 residues long. CDR3 sequence (DNA): TGTGCCACCAGTGACACAGGCGGCACAGATACGCAGTATTTT. Translated: CATSDTGGTDTQYF.

A few counts support this clone. This rearrangement joins TRBV4-1 to TRBJ1-2, with D perhaps matching TRBD1 (6 bases). In germline, CDR1 is MGHRA, CDR2 YSYEKL. The V end lost 3 bases, the J end lost 3 bases, and 17 bases lay between the germline ends. This CDR3 has 16 residues. DNA of the CDR3: TGCGCCAGCAGCCACGCGGACAGACTGAGGGACTATGGCTACACCTTC. This sequence encodes CASSHADRLRDYGYTF.

The chain recombines TRBV27 with TRBJ1-1, with 7 bases aligning to TRBD1. The J segment lost 5 bases and the V segment lost 7 bases, leaving 16 bases of the junction unmatched. The germline gives CDR1 MNHEY, CDR2 SMNVEV (reference sequence). The CDR3 sequence is 16 residues long. CDR3 DNA sequence: TGTGCCAGCACCACCGCCCTCAGGGGGGCAAGAACTGAAGCTTTCTTT. As protein: CASTTALRGARTEAFF.

This clone showed up just a few times. The J gene is TRBJ2-7, the V gene TRBV29-1; 7 bases map to TRBD2. V lost 3 bases and J lost 2; bases outside the gene matches: 7. CDR3 size: 14 residues. The germline V gene has CDR1 SQVTM and CDR2 ANQGSEA. CDR3 sequence reads: CSVEVREQPYEQYF. DNA of the CDR3: TGCAGCGTTGAGGTGCGGGAGCAACCCTACGAGCAGTACTTC.

The CDR3 nucleotides are TGCAGTGCAGTAGCAGATACGCAGTATTTT. As protein: CSAVADTQYF. The chain employs TRBV20-1 and TRBJ2-3; D not resolved. Germline CDR1 is DFQATT and CDR2 is SNEGSKA (reference sequence). This CDR3 has 10 amino acids. V lost 6 bases and J 4 bases, leaving 5 bases between the germline ends.

The chain carries TRBV7-9 and TRBJ2-5, with 13 bases identical to TRBD2. The CDR3 sequence is 18 residues long. J gave up 2 bases and V 4 bases, and 10 bases lay outside the gene matches. Germline CDR1 reads SEHNR; CDR2 reads FQNEAQ (reference sequence). This CDR3 reads CASSYPTSGRADQETQYF. The CDR3 DNA reads as TGTGCCAGCAGCTACCCTACTAGCGGGAGGGCTGATCAAGAGACCCAGTACTTC.

The chain links TRBV6-6 to TRBJ1-4, with D possibly matching TRBD1 (6 bases). The germline V and J ends were trimmed by 0 bases and 5 bases, with 10 bases remaining between them. This CDR3 has 15 residues. The V gene's germline CDR1 is MNHNY and CDR2 SVGAGI (reference sequence). The CDR3 is CASSYSGQGNEKLFF. The CDR3 nucleotides read TGTGCCAGCAGTTACTCGGGTCAGGGGAATGAAAAACTGTTTTTT.

V is TRBV5-1 and J is TRBJ1-2; D is unresolved. This CDR3 is 14 amino acids long. The germline V and J ends were trimmed by 1 base and 4 bases, with 11 bases remaining between them. In germline, CDR1 is SGHRS, CDR2 YFSETQ. The CDR3 sequence: CASSLLTEGYGYTF. CDR3 in DNA: TGCGCCAGCAGCTTGCTCACAGAGGGCTATGGCTACACCTTC.

The chain joins TRBV7-2 to TRBJ1-3; D not certain. This CDR3 spans 15 amino acids. V lost 6 bases, J lost 0 bases, and 12 bases lay in between. In germline, CDR1 is SGHTA, CDR2 FQGNSA. The CDR3 bases are TGTGCCAGCAGTCCCAGGTCCTTCTCTGGAAACACCATATATTTT. Translation gives CASSPRSFSGNTIYF.

This chain joins TRBV30 and TRBJ1-3; 9 nucleotides match TRBD1. The germline V gene encodes CDR1 GTSNPN and CDR2 SVGIG (reference sequence). The CDR3 spans 14 residues. The junction had 2 bases not matched to a gene; V was cut back by 2 bases and J by 3 bases. For the CDR3, the DNA is TGTGCCTGGAGTACAGGGGGCTATGGAAACACCATATATTTT. It is translated as CAWSTGGYGNTIYF.

The chain recombines TRBV9 with TRBJ2-1, with a tentative D call TRBD2 (5 bases). The V gene lost 1 base and the J gene lost 7 bases, with 9 bases spanning the gap. The CDR3 extends over 13 amino acids. In germline, CDR1 is SGDLS, CDR2 YYNGEE. The CDR3 DNA follows: TGTGCCAGCAGCGTATCCTCGGGGAATGAGCAGTTCTTC. Protein sequence: CASSVSSGNEQFF.

This chain uses TRBV10-2 with TRBJ1-5; 9 bases agree with TRBD1. J lost 1 base, V lost 6 bases, and 7 bases had no gene match. The CDR3 has 16 amino acids. Per germline, CDR1 WSHSY and CDR2 SAAADI. The CDR3 is CASRSSGTGSNQPQHF. As DNA, the CDR3 is TGCGCCAGCAGAAGCTCCGGGACAGGGAGCAATCAGCCCCAGCATTTT.

The V call is TRBV6-5, the J call TRBJ1-2; 7 bases align to TRBD1. Germline V lookup: CDR1 MNHEY, CDR2 SVGAGI. The CDR3 consists of 15 residues. Trimming cost V 8 bases and J 3 bases; bases outside gene matches: 12. The CDR3: CASRYRRQGDYGYTF. The CDR3 DNA sequence: TGTGCCAGCCGATACAGAAGACAGGGAGACTATGGCTACACCTTC.

J is TRBJ2-7 and V is TRBV7-2; TRBD1 agrees at 7 bases. The CDR3 length is 15 residues. V lost 1 base and J lost 3; bases outside the gene matches: 6. Germline V lookup: CDR1 SGHTA, CDR2 FQGNSA. The CDR3 nucleotides are TGTGCCAGCAGCTTAGAAGGGACAGCGAACTACGAGCAGTACTTC. Amino acid sequence: CASSLEGTANYEQYF.

This chain links TRBV30 with TRBJ1-2; D call uncertain. Germline V gene sequence: CDR1 GTSNPN, CDR2 SVGIG (reference sequence). CDR3 size: 13 residues. V lost 2 bases to trimming and J lost 0 bases, with 7 bases between them. CDR3 loop: CAWSSHANYGYTF. The CDR3, as DNA: TGTGCCTGGAGTTCCCATGCTAACTATGGCTACACCTTC. The full variable domain, its missing parts supplied by reference TRBV30 and TRBJ1-2, is SQTIHQWPATLVQPVGSPLSLECTVEGTSNPNLYWYRQAAGRGLQLLFYSVGIGQISSEVPQNLSASRPQDRQFILSSKKLLLSDSGFYLCAWSSHANYGYTFGSGTRLTVV.

This chain links TRBV7-2 with TRBJ2-3, with TRBD2 matching 11 bases. Trimming cost V 1 base and J 6 bases; bases outside gene matches: 6. The CDR3 consists of 16 residues. Germline CDR1 SGHTA, CDR2 FQGNSA. The CDR3 loop is CASSLGLAGFRDTQYF. The CDR3 bases are TGTGCCAGCAGCTTAGGACTAGCGGGATTTCGGGATACGCAGTATTTT.

The chain links TRBV7-6 to TRBJ2-1; perhaps TRBD2 as D (6 bases). V was cut by 4 bases and J by 1 base, with 11 bases left in between. Germline V gene lookup returns CDR1 SGHVS and CDR2 FNYEAQ. This CDR3 contains 15 residues. The CDR3 loop is CASSSRDSSYNEQFF. The CDR3 DNA reads as TGTGCCAGCAGCTCCCGGGACTCTTCCTACAATGAGCAGTTCTTC.